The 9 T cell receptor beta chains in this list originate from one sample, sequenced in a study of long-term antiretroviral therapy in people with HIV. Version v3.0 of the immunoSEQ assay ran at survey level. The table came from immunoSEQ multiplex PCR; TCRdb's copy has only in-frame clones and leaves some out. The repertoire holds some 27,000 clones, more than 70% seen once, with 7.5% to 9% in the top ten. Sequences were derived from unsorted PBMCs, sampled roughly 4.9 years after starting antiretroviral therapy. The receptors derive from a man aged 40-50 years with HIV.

The CDR3 region is CASSPGTVGYTF. CDR3 sequence (DNA): TGTGCCAGTAGTCCCGGGACAGTCGGCTACACCTTC. This rearrangement joins TRBV19 to TRBJ1-2; 7 bases match TRBD1. CDR3 length equals 12 residues. The ends lost 5 bases at V and 8 bases at J; junction bases unmatched: 5. CDR1 and CDR2 from the germline V gene are LNHDA and SQIVND (reference sequence). The full variable domain, with the rest looked up from reference TRBV19 and TRBJ1-2, is DGGITQSPKYLFRKEGQNVTLSCEQNLNHDAMYWYRQDPGQGLRLIYYSQIVNDFQKGDIAEGYSVSREKKESFPLTVTSAQKNPTAFYLCASSPGTVGYTFGSGTRLTVV.

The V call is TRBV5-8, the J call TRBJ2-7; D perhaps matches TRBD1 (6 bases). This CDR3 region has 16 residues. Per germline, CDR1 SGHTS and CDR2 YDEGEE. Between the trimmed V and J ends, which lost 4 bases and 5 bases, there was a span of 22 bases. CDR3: CASSLRQAIPLHEQYF. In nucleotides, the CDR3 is TGTGCCAGCAGCCTTCGACAGGCGATCCCCCTCCACGAGCAGTACTTC.

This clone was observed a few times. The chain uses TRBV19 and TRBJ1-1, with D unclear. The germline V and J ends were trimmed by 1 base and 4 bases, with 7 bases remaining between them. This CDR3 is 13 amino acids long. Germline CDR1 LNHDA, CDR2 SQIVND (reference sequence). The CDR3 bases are TGTGCCAGTAGTATAGGCCCGGGCACTGAAGCTTTCTTT. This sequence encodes CASSIGPGTEAFF.

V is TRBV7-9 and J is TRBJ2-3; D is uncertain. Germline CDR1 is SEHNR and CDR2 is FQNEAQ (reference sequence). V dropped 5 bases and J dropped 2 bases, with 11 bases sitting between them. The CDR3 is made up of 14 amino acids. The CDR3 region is CASSGVATTDTQYF. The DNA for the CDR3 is TGTGCCAGCAGCGGCGTAGCCACCACAGATACGCAGTATTTT.

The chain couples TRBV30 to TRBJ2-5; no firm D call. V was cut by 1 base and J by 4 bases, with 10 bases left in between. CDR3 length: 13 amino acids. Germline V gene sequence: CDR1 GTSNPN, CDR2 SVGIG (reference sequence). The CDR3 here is CAWSGDLLETQYF. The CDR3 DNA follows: TGTGCCTGGAGTGGAGACTTATTAGAGACCCAGTACTTC.

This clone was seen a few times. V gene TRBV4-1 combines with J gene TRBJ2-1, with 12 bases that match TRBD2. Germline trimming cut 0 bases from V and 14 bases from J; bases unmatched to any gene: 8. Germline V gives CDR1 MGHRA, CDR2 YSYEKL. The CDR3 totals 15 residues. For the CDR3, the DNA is TGCGCCAGCAGCCAAGACGGGCTAGCGGGAGGGCCGGAGTTCTTC. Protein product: CASSQDGLAGGPEFF.

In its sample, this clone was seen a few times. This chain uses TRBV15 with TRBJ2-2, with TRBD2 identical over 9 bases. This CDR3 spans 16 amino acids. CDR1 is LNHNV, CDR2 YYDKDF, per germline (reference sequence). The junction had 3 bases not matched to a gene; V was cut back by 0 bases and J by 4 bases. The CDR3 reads CATSRDRTSATGELFF. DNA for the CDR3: TGTGCCACCAGCAGAGATCGGACTAGCGCCACCGGGGAGCTGTTTTTT.

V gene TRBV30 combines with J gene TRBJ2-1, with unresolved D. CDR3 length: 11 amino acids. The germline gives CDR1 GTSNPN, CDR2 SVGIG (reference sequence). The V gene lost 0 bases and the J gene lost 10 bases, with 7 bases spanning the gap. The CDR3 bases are TGTGCCTGGAGTGTCGATCAGGAGCAGTTCTTC. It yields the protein CAWSVDQEQFF.

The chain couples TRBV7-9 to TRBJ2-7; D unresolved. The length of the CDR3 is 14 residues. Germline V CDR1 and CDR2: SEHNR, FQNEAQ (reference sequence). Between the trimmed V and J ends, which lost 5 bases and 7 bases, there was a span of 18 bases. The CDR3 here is CASSPSLRRGEQYF. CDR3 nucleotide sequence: TGTGCCAGCAGCCCATCTTTGCGGCGTGGGGAGCAGTACTTC. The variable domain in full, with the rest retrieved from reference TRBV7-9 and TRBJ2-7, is DTGVSQNPRHKITKRGQNVTFRCDPISEHNRLYWYRQTLGQGPEFLTYFQNEAQLEKSRLLSDRFSAERPKGSFSTLEIQRTEQGDSAMYLCASSPSLRRGEQYFGPGTRLTVT.